The 23 T cell receptor beta chains below all came from one sample that was sequenced in a study of regulatory dendritic cells for organ transplantation. Libraries were prepared by immunoSEQ multiplex PCR; TCRdb keeps only in-frame clonotypes and omits some of them. The data hold about 30,000 clones, with roughly nine tenths observed a single time. The sequenced material came from naive CD4+ T cells from blood. Subset denoted: CD45RA+ naive T cells. The receptors derive from a human donor in good health.

The CDR3 is CASSLKGSGRALGTEAFF. CDR3 DNA sequence: TGTGCCAGCAGCTTAAAGGGATCGGGGAGGGCCTTGGGCACTGAAGCTTTCTTT. This chain joins TRBV7-3 and TRBJ1-1; D gene unclear. This CDR3 has 18 amino acids. Trimming cost V 1 base and J 4 bases, with 22 bases left between them. Germline-derived CDR1 and CDR2 are SGHTA and FQGTGA.

The chain employs TRBV4-1 and TRBJ2-1, with TRBD1 matching over 9 bases. CDR3 length: 15 amino acids. V shed 1 base and J 6 bases; nucleotides not matched to a gene: 4. Germline V gene lookup returns CDR1 MGHRA and CDR2 YSYEKL. CDR3 residues: CASSQVGTGRNEQFF. DNA of the CDR3: TGCGCCAGCAGCCAAGTAGGGACAGGGCGCAATGAGCAGTTCTTC.

The chain recombines TRBV29-1 with TRBJ2-1, with TRBD2 identical over 13 bases. In germline, CDR1 is SQVTM, CDR2 ANQGSEA. The CDR3 totals 19 residues. V lost 8 bases, J lost 2 bases, and 18 bases stayed unmatched. CDR3 in amino acids: CSSATPGLAGTYPYNEQFF. Written as DNA, the CDR3 is TGCAGCTCGGCGACCCCGGGACTAGCGGGGACTTATCCCTACAATGAGCAGTTCTTC.

The J gene is TRBJ2-7, the V gene TRBV20-1; D is unclear. The CDR3 totals 11 residues. From germline, CDR1 is DFQATT and CDR2 SNEGSKA (reference sequence). V lost 6 bases and J 2 bases, leaving 8 bases between the germline ends. The CDR3 spells CSAPDTYEQYF. As DNA, the CDR3 is TGCAGTGCGCCAGATACCTACGAGCAGTACTTC.

This sequence joins TRBV28 and TRBJ1-1; D perhaps matches TRBD1 (6 bases). Between the trimmed V and J ends, which lost 3 bases and 12 bases, there was a span of 17 bases. The CDR3 has 13 amino acids. Germline assignment: CDR1 MDHEN and CDR2 SYDVKM. The CDR3 DNA is TGTGCCAGCAGTTTCCCGCCGGGGGGGGGCTCTTTCTTT. Translating it yields CASSFPPGGGSFF.

This chain connects TRBV6-5 to TRBJ1-4, with D possibly TRBD1 on 5 matching bases. Deletions cut 7 bases from V and 5 bases from J, with 11 bases between. The germline CDR1 and CDR2 sequences are MNHEY and SVGAGI. CDR3 length: 13 amino acids. CDR3 sequence: CASTRGGNEKLFF. Here the CDR3 DNA reads TGTGCCAGCACCCGGGGGGGGAATGAAAAACTGTTTTTT.

V usage is TRBV5-8 and J usage is TRBJ2-1, with TRBD1 matching over 9 bases. The V and J ends lost 4 bases and 8 bases, in that order; junction bases with no gene match: 10. Germline CDR1 reads SGHTS; CDR2 reads YDEGEE. The CDR3 loop spans 15 amino acids. CDR3 loop: CASSIRDRDADEQFF. Written as DNA, the CDR3 is TGTGCCAGCAGCATCCGGGACAGGGATGCCGATGAGCAGTTCTTC.

The chain combines TRBV11-1 with TRBJ1-1, with unresolved D. The ends were cut back, 4 bases at V and 5 bases at J, with 20 bases in the middle. The CDR3 is 16 amino acids. The V gene's germline CDR1 is SGHAT and CDR2 FQDESV (reference sequence). In nucleotides, the CDR3 is TGTGCCAGCAGCTCCCAGCGGCCCGAAACGGGGACTGAAGCTTTCTTT. Its translation is CASSSQRPETGTEAFF. Using reference TRBV11-1 and TRBJ1-1 for the parts outside the CDR3, the full variable domain is EAEVAQSPRYKITEKSQAVAFWCDPISGHATLYWYRQILGQGPELLVQFQDESVVDDSQLPKDRFSAERLKGVDSTLKIQPAELGDSAMYLCASSSQRPETGTEAFFGQGTRLTVV.

The CDR3 here is CAANDLRETQYF. For the CDR3, the DNA is TGTGCCGCAAATGACTTGCGGGAGACCCAGTACTTC. The chain recombines TRBV5-4 with TRBJ2-5, with no clear D. This CDR3 is 12 amino acids long. The V end lost 10 bases, the J end lost 5 bases, and 15 bases lay between the germline ends. Germline CDR1 and CDR2: SGHNT and YYREEE (reference sequence).

The chain links TRBV4-1 to TRBJ2-5, with D possibly being TRBD1 (5 bases). Trimming took 0 bases from V and 4 from J, leaving 21 bases between them. This CDR3 comprises 18 residues. Germline CDR1 reads MGHRA; CDR2 reads YSYEKL. The CDR3 region has the DNA TGCGCCAGCAGCCAAGACACTGTAGGGGTTGAGCCTAGAGAGACCCAGTACTTC. Its translation is CASSQDTVGVEPRETQYF.

V gene TRBV9 combines with J gene TRBJ2-7, with TRBD2 matching over 12 bases. V was clipped by 3 bases and J by 2 bases; unmatched bases: 3. From germline, CDR1 is SGDLS and CDR2 YYNGEE. The CDR3 contains 15 residues. The CDR3 DNA is TGTGCCAGCAGCGCGGGGACTAGCGGGCCCTACGAGCAGTACTTC. It is translated as CASSAGTSGPYEQYF.

The V gene is TRBV11-3, the J gene TRBJ2-5, with D perhaps being TRBD1 or TRBD2 (5 bases each). The CDR3 covers 14 residues. V was shortened by 5 bases and J by 4 bases, with 14 bases between the two germline ends. Germline assignment: CDR1 SGHNT and CDR2 YENEEA. CDR3 nucleotides: TGTGCCAGCAGCCTGGGACGCCAACCAGAGACCCAGTACTTC. It is translated as CASSLGRQPETQYF. The complete variable domain, with remaining parts taken from reference TRBV11-3 and TRBJ2-5, reads EAGVVQSPRYKIIEKKQPVAFWCNPISGHNTLYWYLQNLGQGPELLIRYENEEAVDDSQLPKDRFSAERLKGVDSTLKIQPAELGDSAVYLCASSLGRQPETQYFGPGTRLLVL.

The V gene is TRBV11-2, the J gene TRBJ2-6; D unresolved. The CDR3 is made up of 13 amino acids. Germline-derived CDR1 and CDR2 are SGHAT and FQNNGV. Trimming left V 2 bases short and J 4 bases short, with 3 bases between. For the CDR3, the DNA is TGTGCCAGCAGCTTAACCGGGGCCAACGTCCTGACTTTC. Translated, it gives CASSLTGANVLTF.

The chain employs TRBV11-3 and TRBJ2-7, with a weak D call TRBD2 (6 bases). V lost 5 bases and J 6 bases, leaving 17 bases between the germline ends. Germline loops: CDR1 SGHNT, CDR2 YENEEA. The CDR3 loop spans 14 amino acids. CDR3 region: CASSPLGGKGEQYF. The CDR3 DNA reads TGTGCCAGCAGCCCATTGGGGGGTAAAGGCGAGCAGTACTTC.

The chain joins TRBV28 to TRBJ2-3; D is ambiguous. This CDR3 has 11 amino acids. V was cut by 7 bases and J by 5 bases, with 7 bases left in between. Germline loops: CDR1 MDHEN, CDR2 SYDVKM. The CDR3 DNA is TGTGCCAGCACCAAGTTAGATACGCAGTATTTT. Translation gives CASTKLDTQYF. The entire variable domain, with the rest obtained from reference TRBV28 and TRBJ2-3, is as follows: DVKVTQSSRYLVKRTGEKVFLECVQDMDHENMFWYRQDPGLGLRLIYFSYDVKMKEKGDIPEGYSVSREKKERFSLILESASTNQTSMYLCASTKLDTQYFGPGTRLTVL.

The genes are TRBV5-4 and TRBJ2-1; D perhaps matches TRBD2 (7 bases). In germline, CDR1 is SGHNT, CDR2 YYREEE (reference sequence). The ends were cut back, 4 bases at V and 8 bases at J, with 19 bases in the middle. This CDR3 has 15 amino acids. The CDR3 protein is CASSQSRGGRDEQFF. The CDR3 DNA reads as TGTGCCAGCAGCCAATCGAGGGGGGGCCGCGATGAGCAGTTCTTC.

The V call is TRBV28, the J call TRBJ1-2; possible D gene TRBD1, 6 bases. The germline CDR1 and CDR2 sequences are MDHEN and SYDVKM. V was clipped by 5 bases and J by 6 bases, with 25 bases between them. The CDR3 is 17 amino acids. CDR3 region: CASSPPTGTVFAHGYTF. The CDR3 coding sequence is TGTGCCAGCAGTCCCCCGACAGGAACTGTGTTTGCTCATGGCTACACCTTC.

This clone occurred a few times. The chain is built from TRBV2 and TRBJ1-2; no firm D call. The CDR3 consists of 14 residues. Between the trimmed V and J ends, which lost 7 bases and 2 bases, there was a span of 14 bases. Looked up from germline, CDR1 is SNHLY and CDR2 is FYNNEI. The CDR3 sequence is CASTPLWSNYGYTF. The CDR3 coding sequence is TGTGCCAGCACCCCCTTATGGTCAAACTATGGCTACACCTTC.

The chain recombines TRBV7-9 with TRBJ1-1; the match to TRBD1 covers 7 bases. The CDR3 contains 12 residues. Germline-derived CDR1 and CDR2 are SEHNR and FQNEAQ (reference sequence). The J segment lost 11 bases and the V segment lost 1 base, leaving 4 bases of the junction unmatched. The CDR3 here is CASSLEGARAFF. CDR3 sequence (DNA): TGTGCCAGCAGCTTAGAGGGGGCTAGGGCTTTCTTT.

The V call is TRBV28, the J call TRBJ2-3; D uncertain. The CDR3 is made up of 13 amino acids. Germline V gene lookup returns CDR1 MDHEN and CDR2 SYDVKM. V gave up 5 bases and J gave up 5 bases, with 11 bases separating them. The CDR3 here is CASSPQLGDTQYF. The DNA for the CDR3 is TGTGCCAGCAGTCCCCAACTTGGAGATACGCAGTATTTT.

V gene TRBV5-5 combines with J gene TRBJ1-2, with D unclear. In germline, CDR1 is SGHKS, CDR2 YYEKEE (reference sequence). The length of the CDR3 is 15 residues. Trimming removed 1 base at V and 3 bases at J, with 13 bases between. The CDR3 loop reads CASSLRQPDYYGYTF. In nucleotides, the CDR3 is TGTGCCAGCAGCTTGAGGCAGCCTGATTACTATGGCTACACCTTC.

This clone was picked up one time. The CDR3 loop is CASSQTRNTIYF. As DNA, the CDR3 is TGTGCCAGCAGTCAAACGCGAAACACCATATATTTT. V is TRBV6-5 and J is TRBJ1-3; no definite D call. Germline V gene sequence: CDR1 MNHEY, CDR2 SVGAGI. The CDR3 extends over 12 amino acids. Between the trimmed V and J ends, which lost 5 bases and 5 bases, there was a span of 7 bases.

This chain links TRBV6-5 with TRBJ1-1; tentatively, D is TRBD1 (6 bases). V dropped 0 bases and J dropped 6 bases, with 14 bases sitting between them. The CDR3 spans 15 residues. Per the germline V gene, CDR1 is MNHEY and CDR2 is SVGAGI. The DNA for the CDR3 is TGTGCCAGCAGTTACTCGAGCAGGGGATCTTCTGAAGCTTTCTTT. Its protein is CASSYSSRGSSEAFF.